This T cell receptor beta chain came from a study of chemoradiotherapy in HPV16-positive cancers. CDR3 length: 12 amino acids. V dropped 7 bases and J dropped 5; count of bases not matched to a gene: 4. Germline V gene data show CDR1 as LNHDA and CDR2 as SQIVND (reference sequence). To note about this clone: The target antigen is unknown.

General observations from the study: HPV-specific T cells were functionally defined from only a couple of HPV16-positive patients.

Here immunoSEQ multiplex PCR was the method, and the copy in TCRdb shows in-frame clones only, minus some. This table holds some 24,000 clones, roughly 94% found once. Over chemoradiotherapy, repertoires were sampled more than once. This rearrangement joins TRBV19 to TRBJ1-2, with TRBD1 identical over 7 bases. Specimen collection occurred from a patient who underwent chemoradiotherapy. This TCR was sampled from a human donor with HPV-associated anogenital cancer. Here the CDR3 DNA reads TGTGCCAGTAAGGAGGGACAGTATGGCTACACCTTC. It is translated as CASKEGQYGYTF.